The source of this T cell receptor beta chain is a study of CD8 T cells in ankylosing spondylitis. TCRdb reprocessed the 5' RACE reads via MiXCR and lists one record per CDR3 protein. The sample comprises about 240,000 distinct CDR3 sequences, around 9.2% of which are singletons, and almost 7% rests with the top ten. This clonotype has at least ten counts. The antigen is undetermined. Germline V CDR1 and CDR2: SGHAT, FQNNGV. This CDR3 has 14 residues. With 2 bases removed from V and 4 bases from J, the gap between germline ends came to 11 bases. Study findings and constraints: Disease-linked clones were reportedly significantly enriched in matched ankylosing spondylitis synovial fluid. Certain motif variants had earlier been reported in reactive arthritis synovial fluid and blood.

This rearrangement joins TRBV11-2 to TRBJ1-1, with D perhaps matching TRBD1 (6 bases). The sample comprised blood, either unsorted or a sorted T cell fraction (not recorded which). The source of this sequence is a male donor with ankylosing spondylitis or in good health (not recorded which). The CDR3 spells CASSLKRGGTEAFF. In nucleotides, the CDR3 is TGTGCCAGCAGCTTAAAGAGGGGGGGCACTGAAGCTTTCTTT.